This passage covers 10 T cell receptor beta chains from one sample sequenced in a study of post-analysis software for immune sequencing data. Overall study results and limits: Higher frequency in patients than in controls was seen for about five TRBV segments, with TRBV5-6, TRBV5-1 and TRBV20-1 among them.

Built from TCR beta cDNA, the libraries had unique molecular identifiers in them. In TCRdb, the PCR reads were re-called with MiXCR into one record per CDR3 protein. Of over 700,000 distinct CDR3 sequences in the sample, 25% to 30% were seen once. These receptors lack a known antigen. The source material was blood. All receptors come from a girl aged 10 to 17 with multiple sclerosis.

CDR3: CSARAPRAASYNEQFF. The CDR3 DNA reads as TGCAGTGCTAGAGCCCCCCGGGCAGCCTCCTACAATGAGCAGTTCTTC. The chain carries TRBV20-1 and TRBJ2-1; D gene ambiguous. CDR3 length equals 16 residues. The germline V gene has CDR1 DFQATT and CDR2 SNEGSKA (reference sequence). The V end was cut by 1 base, the J end by 0 bases, with 13 bases between.

This clonotype was counted only a few times. The V gene is TRBV29-1, the J gene TRBJ2-1; no clear D gene. The J call is doubtful: the DNA matches TRBJ2-7 better. Germline loops: CDR1 SQVTM, CDR2 ANQGSEA. CDR3 length: 13 residues. The CDR3 loop reads CSVENRVDNEQYF. CDR3 nucleotide sequence: TGCAGCGTTGAAAACAGAGTAGACAATGAGCAGTACTTC.

There are many counts of this clonotype. The chain carries TRBV20-1 and TRBJ2-7; D ambiguous. This CDR3 has 12 amino acids. The germline V gene encodes CDR1 DFQATT and CDR2 SNEGSKA (reference sequence). V lost 4 bases and J lost 2, with 9 bases in between. The CDR3 DNA reads TGCAGTGCTACCCAGGCTCCCTACGAGCAGTACTTC. The encoded protein is CSATQAPYEQYF.

The chain links TRBV15 to TRBJ2-7; D possibly matches TRBD1 or TRBD2 (5 bases each). The CDR3 is 15 amino acids. The V gene's germline CDR1 is LNHNV and CDR2 YYDKDF (reference sequence). Trimming took 1 base from V and 0 from J, leaving 10 bases between them. The CDR3 coding sequence is TGTGCCACCAGCAGAGTGGCAGGGAGCTCCTACGAGCAGTACTTC. Amino acid sequence: CATSRVAGSSYEQYF.

This clonotype was seen a few times. This chain uses TRBV20-1 with TRBJ2-5; 13 nucleotides align to TRBD2. Unmatched junction bases numbered 3, after V lost 4 bases and J lost 1 base. Germline V gene lookup returns CDR1 DFQATT and CDR2 SNEGSKA (reference sequence). The CDR3 has 15 amino acids. The CDR3 sequence is CSATGLAGAQETQYF. The CDR3, as DNA: TGCAGTGCTACCGGACTAGCGGGGGCCCAAGAGACCCAGTACTTC.

In its sample, this clonotype was seen many times. This rearrangement joins TRBV7-2 to TRBJ2-7, with D unclear. The germline V gene encodes CDR1 SGHTA and CDR2 FQGNSA. The ends were cut back, 0 bases at V and 2 bases at J, with 2 bases in the middle. This CDR3 is 12 amino acids long. CDR3 residues: CASSLAAYEQYF. In nucleotides, the CDR3 is TGTGCCAGCAGCTTAGCGGCCTACGAGCAGTACTTC. Based on the CDR3 plus reference TRBV7-2 and TRBJ2-7, the full variable domain is GAGVSQSPSNKVTEKGKDVELRCDPISGHTALYWYRQSLGQGLEFLIYFQGNSAPDKSGLPSDRFSAERTGGSVSTLTIQRTQQEDSAVYLCASSLAAYEQYFGPGTRLTVT.

The chain's CDR3 is CASSLAIYNEQFF. CDR3 DNA sequence: TGTGCCAGCAGTTTAGCGATCTACAATGAGCAGTTCTTC. This sequence joins TRBV27 and TRBJ2-1, with D unresolved. V was pared by 2 bases and J by 3 bases, with 5 bases between. The CDR3 covers 13 residues. The germline V gene encodes CDR1 MNHEY and CDR2 SMNVEV (reference sequence).

This chain uses TRBV6-5 with TRBJ1-1, with D uncertain. Germline V gene sequence: CDR1 MNHEY, CDR2 SVGAGI. V shed 1 base and J shed 0 bases, with 12 bases lying between them. This CDR3 has 16 residues. The CDR3 DNA sequence: TGTGCCAGCAGTTACTTTTACCCACAGCTGAACACTGAAGCTTTCTTT. Its translation: CASSYFYPQLNTEAFF.

In regard to this clonotype: Given a much more abundant clone one base away, this may be a read error. This rearrangement joins TRBV10-3 to TRBJ2-1, with D unresolved. The germline V gene has CDR1 ENHRY and CDR2 SYGVKD. The CDR3 has 15 amino acids. V gave up 3 bases and J gave up 8 bases, with 17 bases separating them. The CDR3 bases are TGTGCCATCAGTGACCCTGAGAGCGAGGTCGATGAGCAGTTCTTC. This codes for CAISDPESEVDEQFF.

This clonotype showed up just a few times. This sequence joins TRBV7-2 and TRBJ1-2, with D maybe TRBD1 (6 bases). Germline V gene sequence: CDR1 SGHTA, CDR2 FQGNSA. This CDR3 contains 14 residues. Deletions cut 5 bases from V and 7 bases from J, with 17 bases between. CDR3 coding DNA: TGTGCCAGCAGCCCGGACAGTGGGTTGGCTGGCTACACCTTC. It yields the protein CASSPDSGLAGYTF.